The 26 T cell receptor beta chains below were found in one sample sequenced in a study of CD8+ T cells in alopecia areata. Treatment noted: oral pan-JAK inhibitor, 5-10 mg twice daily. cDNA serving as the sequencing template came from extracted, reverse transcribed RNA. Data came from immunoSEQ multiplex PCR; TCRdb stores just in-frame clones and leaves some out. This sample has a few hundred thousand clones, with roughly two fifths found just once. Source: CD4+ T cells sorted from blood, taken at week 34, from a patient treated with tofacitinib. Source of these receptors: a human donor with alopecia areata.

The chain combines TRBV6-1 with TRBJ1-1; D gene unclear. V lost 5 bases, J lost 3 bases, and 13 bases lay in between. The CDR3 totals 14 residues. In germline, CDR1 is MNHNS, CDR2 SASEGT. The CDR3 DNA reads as TGTGCCAGCAGTCAGAGAGCGGGAGACACTGAAGCTTTCTTT. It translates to CASSQRAGDTEAFF.

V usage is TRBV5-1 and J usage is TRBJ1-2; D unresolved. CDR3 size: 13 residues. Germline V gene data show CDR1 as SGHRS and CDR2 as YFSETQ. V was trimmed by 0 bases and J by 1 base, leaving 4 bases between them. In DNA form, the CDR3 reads TGCGCCAGCAGCTTGGGGGTTAACTATGGCTACACCTTC. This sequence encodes CASSLGVNYGYTF.

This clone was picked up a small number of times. Here the CDR3 reads CSVEKASGSTSEQFF. In DNA form, the CDR3 reads TGCAGCGTCGAAAAGGCTAGCGGGAGTACGAGCGAGCAGTTCTTC. The chain is built from TRBV29-1 and TRBJ2-1; 10 bases are a match to TRBD2. The CDR3 runs to 15 residues. Germline CDR1 and CDR2: SQVTM and ANQGSEA. J gave up 10 bases and V 6 bases, and 15 bases lay outside the gene matches.

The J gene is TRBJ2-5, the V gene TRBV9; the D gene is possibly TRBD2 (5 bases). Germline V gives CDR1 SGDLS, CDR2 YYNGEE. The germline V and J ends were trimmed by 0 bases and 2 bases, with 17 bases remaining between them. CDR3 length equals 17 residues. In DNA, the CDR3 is TGTGCCAGCAGCGTAGCGGCATCTGAGAGGGTACAAGAGACCCAGTACTTC. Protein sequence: CASSVAASERVQETQYF. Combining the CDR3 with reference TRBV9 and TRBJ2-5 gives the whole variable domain DSGVTQTPKHLITATGQRVTLRCSPRSGDLSVYWYQQSLDQGLQFLIQYYNGEERAKGNILERFSAQQFPDLHSELNLSSLELGDSALYFCASSVAASERVQETQYFGPGTRLLVL.

The CDR3 region is CASSQESLAEYNEQFF. CDR3 nucleotide sequence: TGCGCCAGCAGCCAAGAATCCCTGGCAGAGTACAATGAGCAGTTCTTC. This rearrangement joins TRBV4-1 to TRBJ2-1, with D unresolved. CDR1 and CDR2 (germline): MGHRA, YSYEKL. The CDR3 covers 16 residues. Trimming pared 0 bases from V and 4 bases from J, leaving 13 bases between.

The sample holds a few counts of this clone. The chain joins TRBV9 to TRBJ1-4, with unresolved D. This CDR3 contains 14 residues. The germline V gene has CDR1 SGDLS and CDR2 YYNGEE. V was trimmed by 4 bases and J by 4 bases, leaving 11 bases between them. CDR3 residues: CASSPRTVNEKLFF. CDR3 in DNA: TGTGCCAGCAGCCCCCGGACTGTTAATGAAAAACTGTTTTTT.

Here the CDR3 DNA reads TGCGCCAGCAGCCCTCCGTTCAACACTGAAGCTTTCTTT. Its protein is CASSPPFNTEAFF. The chain joins TRBV5-1 to TRBJ1-1; D not certain. Germline CDR1 reads SGHRS; CDR2 reads YFSETQ. The germline V and J ends were trimmed by 4 bases and 2 bases, with 9 bases remaining between them. This CDR3 is built from 13 residues.

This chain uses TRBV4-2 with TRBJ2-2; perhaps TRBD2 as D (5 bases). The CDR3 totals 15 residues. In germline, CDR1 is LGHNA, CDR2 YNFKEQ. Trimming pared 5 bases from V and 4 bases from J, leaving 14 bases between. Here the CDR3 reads CASSSRGSGTGELFF. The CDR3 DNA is TGTGCCAGCAGCTCTCGGGGTTCGGGCACCGGGGAGCTGTTTTTT.

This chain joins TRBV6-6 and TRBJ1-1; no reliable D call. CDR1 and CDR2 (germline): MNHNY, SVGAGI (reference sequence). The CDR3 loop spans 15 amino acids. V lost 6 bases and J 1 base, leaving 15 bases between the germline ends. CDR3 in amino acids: CASRSSGLSNTEAFF. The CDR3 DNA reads TGTGCCAGCAGGTCCTCGGGCCTGTCGAACACTGAAGCTTTCTTT.

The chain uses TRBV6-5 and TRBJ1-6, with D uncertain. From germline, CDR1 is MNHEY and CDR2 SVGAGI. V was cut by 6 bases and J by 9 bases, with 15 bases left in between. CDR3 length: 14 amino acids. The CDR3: CASRIRMGSSPLHF. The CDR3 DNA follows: TGTGCCAGCAGGATACGAATGGGGAGTTCACCCCTCCACTTT.

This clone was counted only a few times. CDR3 residues: CASSFTYIAGLAVNEQFF. The CDR3 bases are TGTGCCAGCAGTTTCACATACATCGCGGGACTAGCGGTTAATGAGCAGTTCTTC. The V gene is TRBV27, the J gene TRBJ2-1, with 11 bases aligning to TRBD2. The CDR3 length is 18 residues. V dropped 3 bases and J dropped 7; count of bases not matched to a gene: 14. Germline assignment: CDR1 MNHEY and CDR2 SMNVEV (reference sequence).

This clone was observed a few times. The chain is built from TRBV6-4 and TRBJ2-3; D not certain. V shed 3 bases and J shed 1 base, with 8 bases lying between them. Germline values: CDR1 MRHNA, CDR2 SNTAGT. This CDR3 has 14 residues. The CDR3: CASSEAMGTDTQYF. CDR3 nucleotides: TGTGCCAGCAGTGAGGCTATGGGCACAGATACGCAGTATTTT.

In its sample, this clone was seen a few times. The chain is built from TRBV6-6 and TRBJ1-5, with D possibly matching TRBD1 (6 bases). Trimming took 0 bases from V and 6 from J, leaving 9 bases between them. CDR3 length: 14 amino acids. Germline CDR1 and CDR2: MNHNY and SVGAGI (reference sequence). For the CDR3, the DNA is TGTGCCAGCAGTTACTCAGGGGGGAGTCAGCCCCAGCATTTT. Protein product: CASSYSGGSQPQHF.

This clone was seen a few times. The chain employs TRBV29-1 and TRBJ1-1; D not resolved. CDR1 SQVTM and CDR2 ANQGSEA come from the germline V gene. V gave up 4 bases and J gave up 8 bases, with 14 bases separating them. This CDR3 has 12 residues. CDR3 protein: CSVVGKVVEAFF. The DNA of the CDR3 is TGCAGCGTTGTTGGGAAAGTAGTAGAAGCTTTCTTT.

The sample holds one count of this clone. CDR3 nucleotides: TGCGCCAGCAGCTTGGGAGTAGTGTTCTCTGGGGCCAACGTCCTGACTTTC. This sequence encodes CASSLGVVFSGANVLTF. The V and J genes are TRBV5-1 and TRBJ2-6; D not certain. The CDR3 contains 17 residues. V lost 0 bases and J 0 bases, leaving 10 bases between the germline ends. Germline CDR1 reads SGHRS; CDR2 reads YFSETQ.

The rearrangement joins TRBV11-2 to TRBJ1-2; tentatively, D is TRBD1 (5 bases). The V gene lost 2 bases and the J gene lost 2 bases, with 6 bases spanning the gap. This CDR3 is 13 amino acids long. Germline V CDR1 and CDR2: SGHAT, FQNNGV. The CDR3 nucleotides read TGTGCCAGCAGCTTATCAGGGAACTATGGCTACACCTTC. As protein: CASSLSGNYGYTF.

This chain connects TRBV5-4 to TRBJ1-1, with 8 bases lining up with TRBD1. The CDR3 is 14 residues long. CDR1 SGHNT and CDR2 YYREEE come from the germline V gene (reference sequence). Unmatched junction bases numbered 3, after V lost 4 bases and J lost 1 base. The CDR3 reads CASSPGTGNTEAFF. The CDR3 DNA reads TGTGCCAGCAGCCCCGGGACAGGGAACACTGAAGCTTTCTTT.

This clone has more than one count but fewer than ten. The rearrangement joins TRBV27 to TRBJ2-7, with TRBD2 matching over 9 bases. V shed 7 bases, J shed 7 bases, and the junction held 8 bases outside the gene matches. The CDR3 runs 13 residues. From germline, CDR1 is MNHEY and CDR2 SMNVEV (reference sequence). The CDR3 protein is CASTTGTSREQYF. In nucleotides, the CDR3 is TGTGCCAGCACCACAGGGACTAGCAGAGAGCAGTACTTC.

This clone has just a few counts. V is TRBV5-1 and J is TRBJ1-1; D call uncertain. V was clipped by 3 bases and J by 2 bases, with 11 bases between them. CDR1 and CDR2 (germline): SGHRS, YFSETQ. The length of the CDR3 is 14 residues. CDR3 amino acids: CASSYSTGNTEAFF. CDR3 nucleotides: TGCGCCAGCAGCTACAGCACCGGAAACACTGAAGCTTTCTTT.

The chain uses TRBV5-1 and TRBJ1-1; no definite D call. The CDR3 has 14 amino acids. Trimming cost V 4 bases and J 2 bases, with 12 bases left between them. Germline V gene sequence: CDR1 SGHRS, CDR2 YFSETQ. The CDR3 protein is CASSAHIGNTEAFF. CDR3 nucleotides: TGCGCCAGCAGCGCTCATATAGGTAACACTGAAGCTTTCTTT. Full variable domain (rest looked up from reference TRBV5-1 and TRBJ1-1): KAGVTQTPRYLIKTRGQQVTLSCSPISGHRSVSWYQQTPGQGLQFLFEYFSETQRNKGNFPGRFSGRQFSNSRSEMNVSTLELGDSALYLCASSAHIGNTEAFFGQGTRLTVV.

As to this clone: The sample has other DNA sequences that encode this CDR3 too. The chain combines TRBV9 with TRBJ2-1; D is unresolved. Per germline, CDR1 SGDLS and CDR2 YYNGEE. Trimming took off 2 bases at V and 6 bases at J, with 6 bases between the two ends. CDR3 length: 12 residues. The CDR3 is CASSVLGNEQFF. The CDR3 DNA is TGTGCCAGCAGCGTCCTCGGCAATGAGCAGTTCTTC.

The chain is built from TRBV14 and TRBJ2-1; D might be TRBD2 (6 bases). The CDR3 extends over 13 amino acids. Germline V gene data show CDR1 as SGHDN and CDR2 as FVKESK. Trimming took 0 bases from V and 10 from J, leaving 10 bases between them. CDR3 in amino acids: CASSQDLAIEQFF. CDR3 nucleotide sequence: TGTGCCAGCAGCCAAGATCTAGCGATAGAGCAGTTCTTC.

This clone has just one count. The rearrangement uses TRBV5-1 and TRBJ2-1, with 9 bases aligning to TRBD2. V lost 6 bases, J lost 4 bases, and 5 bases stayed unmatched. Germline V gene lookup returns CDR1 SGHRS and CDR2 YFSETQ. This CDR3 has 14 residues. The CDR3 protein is CASTSGGQYNEQFF. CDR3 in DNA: TGCGCCAGCACCAGCGGGGGGCAATACAATGAGCAGTTCTTC.

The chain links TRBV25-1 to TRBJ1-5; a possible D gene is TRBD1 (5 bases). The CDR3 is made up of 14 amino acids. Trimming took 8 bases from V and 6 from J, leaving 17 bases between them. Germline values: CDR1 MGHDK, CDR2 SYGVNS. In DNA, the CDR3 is TGTGCCAGCGCCGCCCCGGGGCGTGGTCAGCCCCAGCATTTT. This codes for CASAAPGRGQPQHF.

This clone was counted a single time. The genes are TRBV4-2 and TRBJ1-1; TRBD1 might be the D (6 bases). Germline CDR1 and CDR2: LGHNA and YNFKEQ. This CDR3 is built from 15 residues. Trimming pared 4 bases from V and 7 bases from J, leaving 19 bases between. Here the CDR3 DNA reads TGTGCCAGCAGCCCCGGGGAGGGGGGCCGCTTTGAAGCTTTCTTT. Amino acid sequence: CASSPGEGGRFEAFF.

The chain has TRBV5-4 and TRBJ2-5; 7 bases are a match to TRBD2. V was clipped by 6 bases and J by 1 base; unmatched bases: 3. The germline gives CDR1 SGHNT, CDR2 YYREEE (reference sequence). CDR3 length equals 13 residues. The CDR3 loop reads CASKSGGQETQYF. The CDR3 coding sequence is TGTGCCAGCAAATCGGGGGGCCAAGAGACCCAGTACTTC.